Shown below are 17 T cell receptor beta chains from a single sample sequenced in a study of neurological immune-mediated disorders. TCRdb processed the 5' RACE reads anew with MiXCR; each CDR3 protein has one entry. The profile shows 46,000 or so distinct CDR3 sequences, around a tenth of them singletons. The sample taken for sequencing was PBMCs. The receptor set was obtained from a woman aged 40 to 55 with HTLV-1-associated myelopathy (HAM/TSP).

This clonotype is judged medium-sized (0.01 to 0.1%). The rearrangement links TRBV5-1 to TRBJ2-1; D ambiguous. Germline CDR1 SGHRS, CDR2 YFSETQ. This CDR3 is built from 15 residues. Trimming stripped 0 bases from V and 0 bases from J, with 7 bases between. Here the CDR3 reads CASSLEVSSYNEQFF. CDR3 bases: TGCGCCAGCAGCTTGGAAGTTAGCTCCTACAATGAGCAGTTCTTC. Full variable domain (outside the CDR3, taken from reference TRBV5-1 and TRBJ2-1): KAGVTQTPRYLIKTRGQQVTLSCSPISGHRSVSWYQQTPGQGLQFLFEYFSETQRNKGNFPGRFSGRQFSNSRSEMNVSTLELGDSALYLCASSLEVSSYNEQFFGPGTRLTVL.

There are many counts of this clonotype. CDR3 residues: CASSLERGTDTQYF. CDR3 in DNA: TGCGCCAGCAGCTTGGAGCGGGGGACAGATACGCAGTATTTT. This chain uses TRBV5-1 with TRBJ2-3; 8 nucleotides match TRBD2. V was clipped by 0 bases and J by 3 bases; unmatched bases: 0. Germline assignment: CDR1 SGHRS and CDR2 YFSETQ. This CDR3 is built from 14 residues.

This clonotype was counted many times. The V and J genes are TRBV5-1 and TRBJ2-1, with no clear D. This CDR3 contains 15 residues. Trimming removed 1 base from V and 2 bases from J, with 10 bases in between. The germline gives CDR1 SGHRS, CDR2 YFSETQ. CDR3 in amino acids: CASSLSGSPYNEQFF. In DNA, the CDR3 is TGCGCCAGCAGCTTGTCGGGTTCCCCCTACAATGAGCAGTTCTTC. Filled out from reference TRBV5-1 and TRBJ2-1, the complete variable domain reads KAGVTQTPRYLIKTRGQQVTLSCSPISGHRSVSWYQQTPGQGLQFLFEYFSETQRNKGNFPGRFSGRQFSNSRSEMNVSTLELGDSALYLCASSLSGSPYNEQFFGPGTRLTVL.

As for this clonotype: A much bigger clone sits one base away, suggesting this may be a read error. J is TRBJ2-2 and V is TRBV14; D is unresolved. Germline loops: CDR1 SGHDN, CDR2 FVKESK. This CDR3 region has 13 residues. The CDR3 DNA reads TGTGTCAGCAGCCTATTAAGCGCCGGGGAGCTGTTTTTT. This encodes CVSSLLSAGELFF. The variable domain in full, completed from reference TRBV14 and TRBJ2-2, reads EAGVTQFPSHSVIEKGQTVTLRCDPISGHDNLYWYRRVMGKEIKFLLHFVKESKQDESGMPNNRFLAERTGGTYSTLKVQPAELEDSGVYFCVSSLLSAGELFFGEGSRLTVL.

This clonotype turned up a few times. This sequence joins TRBV20-1 and TRBJ1-1; D remains unclear. V dropped 6 bases and J dropped 1 base, with 9 bases sitting between them. The V gene's germline CDR1 is DFQATT and CDR2 SNEGSKA (reference sequence). The CDR3 is made up of 12 amino acids. The CDR3 DNA follows: TGCAGTGCCTCGAATCAGAACACTGAAGCTTTCTTT. This gives the protein CSASNQNTEAFF.

Ten or more counts support this clonotype. This chain links TRBV14 with TRBJ2-5; D is uncertain. CDR3 length: 14 residues. The germline V gene has CDR1 SGHDN and CDR2 FVKESK. V lost 4 bases to trimming and J lost 5 bases, with 14 bases between them. In DNA form, the CDR3 reads TGTGCCAGCAGCCTTCGCAGGTTGGAGGAGACCCAGTACTTC. It codes for CASSLRRLEETQYF.

This clonotype has a count of ten or more. V usage is TRBV5-1 and J usage is TRBJ2-1; TRBD1 aligns across 8 bases. The CDR3 totals 15 residues. Germline CDR1 reads SGHRS; CDR2 reads YFSETQ. Trimming removed 4 bases from V and 1 base from J; junction bases left unmatched: 4. The CDR3 bases are TGCGCCAGCAGCCCGGACAGGGTGTCCTACAATGAGCAGTTCTTC. Translation gives CASSPDRVSYNEQFF.

This clonotype was detected many times. The chain uses TRBV5-1 and TRBJ2-1; TRBD2 aligns across 8 bases. Germline V gives CDR1 SGHRS, CDR2 YFSETQ. V trimming: 1 base; J trimming: 5 bases; junction bases outside the gene matches: 8. The CDR3 loop spans 16 amino acids. CDR3 DNA: TGCGCCAGCAGCTTGTCGGGGGGGGGCAACCACAATGAGCAGTTCTTC. Translated, it gives CASSLSGGGNHNEQFF.

V and J are TRBV4-3 and TRBJ2-3, with 9 nucleotides matching TRBD1. CDR3 length: 15 amino acids. V shed 8 bases, J shed 5 bases, and the junction held 11 bases outside the gene matches. CDR1 is LGHNA, CDR2 YSLEER, per germline. CDR3 sequence: CASQAGTGSGDTQYF. DNA for the CDR3: TGCGCCAGCCAAGCCGGGACAGGGAGCGGAGATACGCAGTATTTT.

This clonotype was recorded many times. CDR3: CSASDRVGTDTQYF. DNA of the CDR3: TGCAGTGCAAGCGACAGGGTCGGCACAGATACGCAGTATTTT. V is TRBV20-1 and J is TRBJ2-3; 7 bases map to TRBD1. V lost 6 bases to trimming and J lost 1 base; unmatched junction nucleotides: 7. This CDR3 region has 14 residues. Germline CDR1 and CDR2: DFQATT and SNEGSKA (reference sequence).

V usage is TRBV27 and J usage is TRBJ2-7; D uncertain. Trimming removed 1 base at V and 3 bases at J, with 13 bases between. Germline V gene lookup returns CDR1 MNHEY and CDR2 SMNVEV (reference sequence). This CDR3 comprises 15 residues. For the CDR3, the DNA is TGTGCCAGCAGTTTATATCCCCAGGTCAGCTACGAGCAGTACTTC. Translated: CASSLYPQVSYEQYF.

In nucleotides, the CDR3 is TGTGCCAGCATGAACAGGGGCGGCACCGGGGAGCTGTTTTTT. This codes for CASMNRGGTGELFF. The genes are TRBV12-3 or TRBV12-4 and TRBJ2-2, with 7 bases lining up with TRBD1. The V gene end was trimmed by 7 bases and the J gene end by 4 bases; junction bases not matched to a gene: 6. The CDR3 covers 14 residues.

This clonotype was observed many times. The chain employs TRBV4-3 and TRBJ2-2; 9 bases are shared with TRBD1. This CDR3 comprises 16 residues. The V segment lost 0 bases and the J segment 6 bases; nucleotides outside the gene matches: 5. Germline V gene sequence: CDR1 LGHNA, CDR2 YSLEER. DNA for the CDR3: TGCGCCAGCAGCCAAGATCTTTGGACAGGGGCCGGGGAGCTGTTTTTT. Translating gives CASSQDLWTGAGELFF.

CDR3 coding DNA: TGTGCCAGCAGTGCTTGGGGGAGCCGAATCACTGAAGCTTTCTTT. It specifies CASSAWGSRITEAFF. The rearrangement uses TRBV2 and TRBJ1-1; weak D call: TRBD1 (5 bases). V lost 4 bases and J 4 bases, leaving 16 bases between the germline ends. This CDR3 has 15 residues. Per germline, CDR1 SNHLY and CDR2 FYNNEI.

This clonotype was counted many times. The gene calls are TRBV5-1 and TRBJ2-1; no definite D call. This CDR3 is built from 16 residues. The ends were cut back, 1 base at V and 3 bases at J, with 14 bases in the middle. Germline V lookup: CDR1 SGHRS, CDR2 YFSETQ. The CDR3 loop is CASSLRSRLIYNEQFF. CDR3 in DNA: TGCGCCAGCAGCTTGAGGTCCAGGCTTATCTACAATGAGCAGTTCTTC.

The sample holds many counts of this clonotype. This chain joins TRBV4-1 and TRBJ1-1; D is perhaps TRBD1 (5 bases). This CDR3 region has 16 residues. V lost 0 bases and J 6 bases, leaving 17 bases between the germline ends. Germline V gene sequence: CDR1 MGHRA, CDR2 YSYEKL. The CDR3 DNA reads TGCGCCAGCAGCCAAGATCGGGGGGGACGGCGGGCTGAAGCTTTCTTT. Amino acids: CASSQDRGGRRAEAFF.

Ten or more counts support this clonotype. The chain carries TRBV20-1 and TRBJ1-1; D remains ambiguous. Germline loops: CDR1 DFQATT, CDR2 SNEGSKA (reference sequence). This CDR3 has 15 amino acids. V lost 1 base and J lost 1, with 13 bases in between. The CDR3 region is CSARGDTAPNTEAFF. In nucleotides, the CDR3 is TGCAGTGCTAGAGGGGATACAGCGCCGAACACTGAAGCTTTCTTT.